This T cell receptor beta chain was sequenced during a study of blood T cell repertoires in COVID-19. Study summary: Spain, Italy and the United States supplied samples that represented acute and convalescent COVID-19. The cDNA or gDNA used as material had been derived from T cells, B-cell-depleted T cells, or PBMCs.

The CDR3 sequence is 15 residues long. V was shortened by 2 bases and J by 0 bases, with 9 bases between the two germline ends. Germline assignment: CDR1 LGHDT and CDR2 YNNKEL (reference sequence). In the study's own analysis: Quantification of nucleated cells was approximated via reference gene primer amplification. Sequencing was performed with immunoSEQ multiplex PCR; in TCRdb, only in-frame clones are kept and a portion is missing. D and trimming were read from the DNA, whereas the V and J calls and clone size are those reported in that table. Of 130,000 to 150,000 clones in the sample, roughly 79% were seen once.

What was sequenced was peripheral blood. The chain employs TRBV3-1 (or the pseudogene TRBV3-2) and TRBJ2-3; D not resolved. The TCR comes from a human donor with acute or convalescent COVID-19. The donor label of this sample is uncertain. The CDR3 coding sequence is TGTGCCAGCAGCCAATCACGCACTAGCACAGATACGCAGTATTTT. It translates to CASSQSRTSTDTQYF.